This T cell receptor (beta chain) emerged from a study of shared clonotypes between healthy human individuals. The CDR3 extends over 17 amino acids. V dropped 4 bases and J dropped 2 bases, with 21 bases sitting between them. Germline V CDR1 and CDR2: SGHNT, YYREEE (reference sequence). Some clones are missing from TCRdb's copy, which holds only in-frame ones; the method was immunoSEQ multiplex PCR. The sample holds 950,000 to 1,100,000 clones; roughly 70% are singletons and the top ten take approximately 1.5%. This chain connects TRBV5-4 to TRBJ1-1, with D tentatively TRBD1 (5 bases). This TCR came from a man aged 18-30 years in good health. The specimen sequenced was memory CD4+ T cells sorted from blood. The subset: CD45RA-negative fraction. The chain's CDR3 is CASSPAKRGEDNTEAFF. CDR3 coding DNA: TGTGCCAGCAGCCCGGCTAAAAGGGGCGAAGATAACACTGAAGCTTTCTTT.